The 22 T cell receptor beta chains in this list originate from one sample, sequenced in a study of blood T cell repertoires in COVID-19. The method was immunoSEQ multiplex PCR; TCRdb's version includes in-frame clones alone and lacks a portion of them. This table holds roughly 110,000 clones, about 87% found once. The sequenced sample was peripheral blood. The receptors originated from a woman aged 45-60 years with acute or convalescent COVID-19.

The chain carries TRBV4-3 and TRBJ2-4, with 16 bases matching TRBD2. The CDR3 contains 21 residues. Germline V lookup: CDR1 LGHNA, CDR2 YSLEER. V was pared by 3 bases and J by 0 bases, with 11 bases of the junction left unmatched. The CDR3 is CASSQDLPGLAGGLAKNIQYF. The CDR3 region has the DNA TGCGCCAGCAGCCAGGACCTTCCGGGACTAGCGGGAGGGCTAGCCAAAAACATTCAGTACTTC.

The chain links TRBV19 to TRBJ1-5; TRBD1 is a possible D gene (6 bases). The CDR3 is 14 amino acids. Trimming took 5 bases from V and 2 from J, leaving 10 bases between them. Germline V lookup: CDR1 LNHDA, CDR2 SQIVND (reference sequence). The CDR3 sequence is CASSREGGNQPQHF. CDR3 in DNA: TGTGCCAGTAGTCGGGAGGGGGGCAATCAGCCCCAGCATTTT.

About this clone: One junction end does not reproduce the germline sequence, and a read error may be involved. The chain recombines TRBV7-8 with TRBJ2-7; D may be TRBD1 (5 bases). CDR1 is SGHVS, CDR2 FQNEAQ, per germline. The CDR3 has 14 amino acids. CDR3 sequence reads: CASTLLQGSYEQYF. The DNA for the CDR3 is TGTGCCAGCACCTTACTCCAGGGTTCGTACGAGCAGTACTTC.

The V and J genes are TRBV30 and TRBJ1-6; no clear D. Germline CDR1 GTSNPN, CDR2 SVGIG (reference sequence). This CDR3 region has 16 residues. V was cut by 0 bases and J by 2 bases, with 11 bases left in between. The CDR3 DNA reads TGTGCCTGGAGTGTACCTAGACGGACCTATAATTCACCCCTCCACTTT. Its protein is CAWSVPRRTYNSPLHF.

This clone appeared a single time. This rearrangement joins TRBV29-1 to TRBJ1-2; no clear D. The CDR3 has 10 residues. Germline CDR1 SQVTM, CDR2 ANQGSEA. Trimming cost V 3 bases and J 5 bases, with 4 bases left between them. The DNA of the CDR3 is TGCAGCGTTGACAGTTATGGCTACACCTTC. This encodes CSVDSYGYTF. The full variable domain, with the rest looked up from reference TRBV29-1 and TRBJ1-2, is SAVISQKPSRDICQRGTSLTIQCQVDSQVTMMFWYRQQPGQSLTLIATANQGSEATYESGFVIDKFPISRPNLTFSTLTVSNMSPEDSSIYLCSVDSYGYTFGSGTRLTVV.

This chain joins TRBV30 and TRBJ2-1; 8 positions agree with TRBD2. CDR1 GTSNPN and CDR2 SVGIG come from the germline V gene (reference sequence). This CDR3 has 16 residues. Trimming cost V 3 bases and J 0 bases; bases outside gene matches: 7. CDR3 protein: CAWSSTSDRSYNEQFF. The CDR3 coding sequence is TGTGCCTGGAGCTCGACTAGCGATCGCTCCTACAATGAGCAGTTCTTC.

The genes are TRBV27 and TRBJ2-1, with 10 nucleotides matching TRBD2. The germline V gene encodes CDR1 MNHEY and CDR2 SMNVEV (reference sequence). Germline trimming cut 5 bases from V and 4 bases from J; bases unmatched to any gene: 11. The CDR3 loop spans 17 amino acids. CDR3 loop: CASSPLGGSGGYNEQFF. The CDR3, as DNA: TGTGCCAGCAGTCCCCTGGGGGGTAGCGGGGGGTACAATGAGCAGTTCTTC.

The chain uses TRBV3-1 (or the pseudogene TRBV3-2) and TRBJ2-5; 7 bases are a match to TRBD2. The V gene end was trimmed by 0 bases and the J gene end by 5 bases; junction bases not matched to a gene: 6. This CDR3 has 15 residues. The germline CDR1 and CDR2 sequences are LGHDT and YNNKEL (reference sequence). CDR3 bases: TGTGCCAGCAGCCAAGATCCCGGGGGAGGGGAGACCCAGTACTTC. Its translation is CASSQDPGGGETQYF.

The J gene is TRBJ2-1, the V gene TRBV7-9; 8 bases align to TRBD2. V was pared by 1 base and J by 7 bases, with 9 bases of the junction left unmatched. Germline V CDR1 and CDR2: SEHNR, FQNEAQ (reference sequence). The CDR3 runs to 16 residues. The CDR3 protein is CASSLVRALAANEQFF. CDR3 sequence (DNA): TGTGCCAGCAGCTTAGTGCGGGCACTAGCGGCTAATGAGCAGTTCTTC.

The chain uses TRBV14 and TRBJ2-2; D gene uncertain. V lost 3 bases and J 0 bases, leaving 5 bases between the germline ends. The germline V gene encodes CDR1 SGHDN and CDR2 FVKESK. This CDR3 has 14 residues. The chain's CDR3 is CASSQSANTGELFF. The CDR3 DNA reads TGTGCCAGCAGCCAGTCCGCGAACACCGGGGAGCTGTTTTTT. The full variable domain, its missing parts supplied by reference TRBV14 and TRBJ2-2, is EAGVTQFPSHSVIEKGQTVTLRCDPISGHDNLYWYRRVMGKEIKFLLHFVKESKQDESGMPNNRFLAERTGGTYSTLKVQPAELEDSGVYFCASSQSANTGELFFGEGSRLTVL.

The chain has TRBV30 and TRBJ2-5, with D perhaps TRBD2 (5 bases). V was trimmed by 8 bases and J by 4 bases, leaving 14 bases between them. Germline V gives CDR1 GTSNPN, CDR2 SVGIG (reference sequence). This CDR3 is built from 12 residues. Here the CDR3 reads CARDVVGETQYF. CDR3 bases: TGTGCCCGGGATGTAGTGGGAGAGACCCAGTACTTC.

V gene TRBV28 combines with J gene TRBJ2-5; 8 bases are shared with TRBD1. V shed 8 bases, J shed 3 bases, and the junction held 5 bases outside the gene matches. The CDR3 totals 13 residues. Germline V gene lookup returns CDR1 MDHEN and CDR2 SYDVKM. The CDR3: CASSGQDKETQYF. Here the CDR3 DNA reads TGTGCCAGCTCGGGACAGGATAAAGAGACCCAGTACTTC.

The V call is TRBV27, the J call TRBJ2-7, with a possible D match to TRBD1 (5 bases). The CDR3 is 12 amino acids. V lost 3 bases, J lost 7 bases, and 10 bases lay in between. The germline V gene encodes CDR1 MNHEY and CDR2 SMNVEV (reference sequence). The CDR3 is CASSLAGYEQYF. The CDR3 DNA follows: TGTGCCAGCAGTTTGGCAGGGTATGAGCAGTACTTC.

CDR3 in DNA: TGTGCCAGCAGAAAAACCGGGCCGGGGGAAAAACTGTTTTTT. Amino acids: CASRKTGPGEKLFF. The chain combines TRBV2 with TRBJ1-4; D not resolved. Germline loops: CDR1 SNHLY, CDR2 FYNNEI. V shed 6 bases and J shed 8 bases, with 16 bases lying between them. This CDR3 has 14 amino acids.

The rearrangement uses TRBV7-9 and TRBJ1-2, with D possibly TRBD1 on 5 matching bases. CDR3 length: 16 amino acids. Germline assignment: CDR1 SEHNR and CDR2 FQNEAQ (reference sequence). V shed 4 bases and J shed 0 bases, with 15 bases lying between them. In DNA form, the CDR3 reads TGTGCCAGCAGCTACGCGACGACAGTGCCTAACTATGGCTACACCTTC. It encodes CASSYATTVPNYGYTF.

The chain employs TRBV27 and TRBJ2-5; possible D gene TRBD2, 6 bases. The CDR3 consists of 13 residues. The ends were cut back, 9 bases at V and 2 bases at J, with 13 bases in the middle. Germline V gene data show CDR1 as MNHEY and CDR2 as SMNVEV (reference sequence). The CDR3 bases are TGTGCCAGTTCCCCCGGGGGTCAAGAGACCCAGTACTTC. This codes for CASSPGGQETQYF.

V gene TRBV4-1 combines with J gene TRBJ2-7, with 14 positions matching TRBD2. This CDR3 spans 16 amino acids. With 3 bases clipped from V and 4 bases from J, the junction kept 5 bases outside the gene matches. Germline V CDR1 and CDR2: MGHRA, YSYEKL. CDR3 loop: CASSQGLAGVGYEQYF. CDR3 bases: TGCGCCAGCAGCCAGGGACTAGCGGGAGTAGGGTACGAGCAGTACTTC.

This clone has just one count. DNA for the CDR3: TGTGCCAGCACCGCCGGGACACTGAACACTGAAGCTTTCTTT. This translates into CASTAGTLNTEAFF. The rearrangement joins TRBV9 to TRBJ1-1, with D possibly TRBD1 on 6 matching bases. The CDR3 consists of 14 residues. Germline V gene sequence: CDR1 SGDLS, CDR2 YYNGEE. Trimming left V 6 bases short and J 0 bases short, with 12 bases between.

This chain connects TRBV30 to TRBJ1-5, with TRBD1 matching 8 bases. The CDR3 is made up of 13 amino acids. V dropped 7 bases and J dropped 2; count of bases not matched to a gene: 4. Germline CDR1 reads GTSNPN; CDR2 reads SVGIG (reference sequence). For the CDR3, the DNA is TGTGCCTTTTCGGACAGGGGCAATCAGCCCCAGCATTTT. This codes for CAFSDRGNQPQHF. Drawing the rest from reference TRBV30 and TRBJ1-5, the complete variable domain is SQTIHQWPATLVQPVGSPLSLECTVEGTSNPNLYWYRQAAGRGLQLLFYSVGIGQISSEVPQNLSASRPQDRQFILSSKKLLLSDSGFYLCAFSDRGNQPQHFGDGTRLSIL.

The chain combines TRBV2 with TRBJ2-7, with a weak D call TRBD1 (5 bases). The CDR3 sequence is 12 residues long. Deletions cut 4 bases from V and 5 bases from J, with 9 bases between. The germline V gene encodes CDR1 SNHLY and CDR2 FYNNEI. CDR3 protein: CASSARANEQYF. CDR3 coding DNA: TGTGCCAGCAGTGCCAGGGCCAACGAGCAGTACTTC. The full variable domain, its missing parts supplied by reference TRBV2 and TRBJ2-7, is EPEVTQTPSHQVTQMGQEVILRCVPISNHLYFYWYRQILGQKVEFLVSFYNNEISEKSEIFDDQFSVERPDGSNFTLKIRSTKLEDSAMYFCASSARANEQYFGPGTRLTVT.

This clone has a single count. This chain links TRBV3-1 (or the pseudogene TRBV3-2) with TRBJ1-3; D call uncertain. Germline CDR1 is LGHDT and CDR2 is YNNKEL (reference sequence). The V gene lost 0 bases and the J gene lost 0 bases, with 6 bases spanning the gap. The CDR3 covers 15 residues. The CDR3 DNA reads TGTGCCAGCAGCCAAGATGGAGGCTCTGGAAACACCATATATTTT. It encodes CASSQDGGSGNTIYF.

The chain couples TRBV20-1 to TRBJ1-2; D unresolved. V was trimmed by 5 bases and J by 5 bases, leaving 9 bases between them. Germline V gene lookup returns CDR1 DFQATT and CDR2 SNEGSKA (reference sequence). The CDR3 contains 11 residues. For the CDR3, the DNA is TGCAGTGCTTCAGGATTATATGGCTACACCTTC. Translated, it gives CSASGLYGYTF.